These T cell receptor beta chains were read from a single sample in a study of cytomegalovirus exposure and HLA in healthy donors. Data came from immunoSEQ multiplex PCR; TCRdb stores just in-frame clones and leaves some out. This sample has roughly 160,000 clones, with roughly 80% found just once. Sample: PBMCs. Receptors originate from a male donor in good health and CMV-seronegative. Each CDR3 is given with its conserved first and last residue. D genes are given only for firm matches. The listing skips clone size in some rows; elsewhere it reads once, few, many or a size class.

j_call,v_call,clone_size,d_call,cdr3_aa,cdr3_nt
TRBJ2-3,TRBV29-1,-,-,CSVEDQRTKSTDTQYF,TGCAGCGTTGAAGATCAGCGGACCAAGAGCACAGATACGCAGTATTTT
TRBJ1-1,TRBV19,-,TRBD1,CASNNRGRRTEAFF,TGTGCCAGTAATAACAGGGGGCGGAGGACTGAAGCTTTCTTT
TRBJ2-3,TRBV27,-,TRBD2,CASSLRGRRSDTQYF,TGTGCCAGCAGTTTACGCGGGAGAAGGTCAGATACGCAGTATTTT
TRBJ1-4,TRBV30,-,-,CAWTPREGPGKLFF,TGTGCCTGGACCCCACGGGAGGGTCCCGGAAAACTGTTTTTT
TRBJ2-2,TRBV7-7,-,TRBD1,CASSARTGPNTGELFF,TGTGCCAGCAGCGCACGGACAGGGCCGAACACCGGGGAGCTGTTTTTT
TRBJ2-7,TRBV29-1,-,TRBD2,CSVEGGAGGSAYEQYF,TGCAGCGTTGAAGGGGGTGCGGGAGGGTCCGCCTACGAGCAGTACTTC
TRBJ2-7,TRBV5-6,few,-,CASSFSGEHGNEQYF,TGTGCCAGCAGCTTCAGCGGTGAACATGGAAACGAGCAGTACTTC
TRBJ1-2,TRBV7-3,-,TRBD1,CASSTQGQGVGGYTF,TGTGCCAGCAGCACCCAGGGACAGGGGGTTGGTGGCTACACCTTC
TRBJ2-3,TRBV10-3,-,TRBD1,CAIRRDREDTQYF,TGTGCCATCAGACGGGACAGGGAAGATACGCAGTATTTT
TRBJ2-2,TRBV19,-,TRBD2,CASRTSGGNTGELFF,TGTGCCAGTAGAACTAGCGGGGGGAACACCGGGGAGCTGTTTTTT
TRBJ2-3,TRBV28,-,-,CASSPLGASSTDTQYF,TGTGCCAGCAGCCCTCTTGGGGCTTCTAGCACAGATACGCAGTATTTT
TRBJ2-4,TRBV5-6,-,TRBD1,CASSPAGQGVDIQYF,TGTGCCAGCAGCCCGGCGGGACAGGGTGTTGACATTCAGTACTTC
TRBJ2-6,TRBV18,-,-,CASSGGVRGSNVLTF,TGTGCCAGCTCCGGAGGGGTACGGGGATCCAACGTCCTGACTTTC
TRBJ1-1,TRBV28,-,-,CASSLVVGHLNTEAFF,TGTGCCAGCAGTTTAGTTGTCGGACACCTCAACACTGAAGCTTTCTTT
TRBJ2-5,TRBV30,-,-,CAREEGQETQYF,TGTGCACGTGAGGAGGGTCAAGAGACCCAGTACTTC
TRBJ1-1,TRBV27,-,-,CASSPPVGHRVNTEAFF,TGTGCCAGCAGCCCCCCGGTAGGACATCGGGTGAACACTGAAGCTTTCTTT
TRBJ2-3,TRBV19,once,TRBD2,CASSTGTSGFFTDTQYF,TGTGCCAGTAGCACCGGGACTAGCGGGTTCTTCACAGATACGCAGTACTTT
TRBJ1-2,TRBV14,-,-,CASSQKAGYGYTF,TGTGCCAGCAGCCAAAAGGCAGGCTATGGCTACACCTTC
TRBJ2-3,TRBV29-1,-,TRBD2,CSVAGVGLAGNTDTQYF,TGCAGCGTTGCGGGGGTAGGGCTAGCGGGGAACACAGATACGCAGTATTTT
TRBJ2-1,TRBV5-1,-,-,CASSLGTGGVYNEQFF,TGCGCCAGCAGCTTGGGAACAGGGGGGGTTTACAATGAGCAGTTCTTC
TRBJ1-1,TRBV5-1,few,TRBD1,CASSLAGQGAEAFF,TGCGCCAGCAGCTTGGCCGGACAGGGGGCGGAAGCTTTCTTT
TRBJ1-1,TRBV12-5,few,-,CASGTGDGNTEAFF,TGTGCTAGTGGAACGGGGGATGGGAACACTGAAGCTTTCTTT
TRBJ1-6,TRBV7-3,-,-,CASSLNARGPNSPLHF,TGTGCCAGCAGCTTAAACGCAAGGGGCCCCAATTCACCCCTCCACTTT
TRBJ2-3,TRBV5-1,once,-,CASSLLGGSDTQYF,TGCGCCAGCAGCTTATTGGGGGGATCAGATACGCAGTATTTT
TRBJ2-1,TRBV5-6,-,TRBD1,CASSLYSGTGIYNEQFF,TGTGCCAGCAGCTTGTACTCCGGGACAGGGATTTACAATGAGCAGTTCTTC
TRBJ2-3,TRBV2,-,-,CAITSGVTQYF,TGTGCCATCACTAGTGGGGTTACGCAGTATTTT
TRBJ2-5,TRBV18,-,-,CASSPAGAETQYF,TGTGCCAGCTCACCAGCGGGGGCTGAGACCCAGTACTTC
TRBJ2-1,TRBV2,-,TRBD2,CASSEGTSDYNEQFF,TGTGCCAGCAGTGAAGGGACTAGCGACTACAATGAGCAGTTCTTC
TRBJ1-1,TRBV5-6,-,-,CASSLWRTEAFF,TGTGCCAGCAGCTTGTGGAGAACTGAAGCTTTCTTT
TRBJ2-3,TRBV27,-,TRBD2,CTSRQGGLAGVWADTQYF,TGTACCAGCAGACAGGGTGGACTAGCGGGAGTATGGGCAGATACGCAGTATTTT
TRBJ2-2,TRBV6-4,once,-,CASSAQRDTGELFF,TGTGCCAGCAGTGCGCAGCGGGACACCGGGGAGCTGTTTTTT
TRBJ2-7,TRBV4-3,few,-,CASSQETGNPYEQYF,TGCGCCAGCAGCCAAGAGACGGGTAATCCCTACGAGCAGTACTTC
TRBJ2-1,TRBV19,-,TRBD2,CASTKTSGRGWDEQFF,TGTGCCAGTACGAAGACTAGCGGGAGGGGTTGGGATGAGCAGTTCTTC
TRBJ1-1,TRBV30,few,TRBD1,CAWSQGVQNTEAFF,TGTGCCTGGAGTCAGGGGGTCCAGAACACTGAAGCTTTCTTT
TRBJ2-5,TRBV4-1,-,TRBD2,CASSQDILAGAVETQYF,TGCGCCAGCAGCCAAGATATACTAGCGGGGGCGGTAGAGACCCAGTACTTC
TRBJ1-2,TRBV28,-,TRBD1,CASSYRGPVYGYTF,TGTGCCAGCAGTTACAGGGGGCCGGTCTATGGCTACACCTTC
TRBJ1-4,TRBV5-4,-,-,CASSLEGVGNEKLFF,TGTGCCAGCAGCTTGGAAGGGGTGGGTAATGAAAAACTGTTTTTT
TRBJ1-2,TRBV7-9,-,TRBD1,CASTQWAGTGDYGYTF,TGTGCCAGCACCCAATGGGCCGGGACAGGGGACTATGGCTACACCTTC
TRBJ1-5,TRBV6-1,-,-,CASSEPVYSNQPQHF,TGTGCCAGCAGTGAACCCGTTTATAGCAATCAGCCCCAGCATTTT
TRBJ1-1,TRBV6-1,-,-,CASRVRTNANTEAFF,TGTGCCAGCCGGGTCAGAACCAATGCCAACACTGAAGCTTTCTTT
TRBJ2-7,TRBV9,-,TRBD2,CASSVGLLGGGGYEQYF,TGTGCCAGCAGCGTGGGCTTGCTGGGCGGGGGGGGGTACGAGCAGTACTTC
TRBJ2-1,TRBV9,-,-,CASSVDVTEADEQFF,TGTGCCAGCAGCGTAGACGTGACAGAGGCCGATGAGCAGTTCTTC
TRBJ1-6,TRBV7-9,-,TRBD1,CASSLSAGGPGGSPLHF,TGTGCCAGCAGCTTATCGGCGGGGGGACCAGGGGGTTCACCCCTCCACTTT
TRBJ1-5,TRBV5-1,-,-,CASSLVPGSNQPQHF,TGCGCCAGCAGCTTGGTTCCGGGAAGCAATCAGCCCCAGCATTTT
TRBJ2-1,TRBV19,-,-,CASSIDKDWSSYNEQFF,TGTGCCAGTAGTATCGATAAGGACTGGAGCTCCTACAATGAGCAGTTCTTC
TRBJ2-2,TRBV5-1,-,-,CASSEAGPNTGELFF,TGCGCCAGCAGTGAAGCGGGCCCGAACACCGGGGAGCTGTTTTTT
TRBJ1-5,TRBV28,-,-,CASKGSDYQPQHF,TGTGCCAGCAAGGGATCGGACTATCAGCCCCAGCATTTT